This T cell receptor beta chain was profiled in a study of blood T cell repertoires in COVID-19. In the study overall: Donors in the United States, Italy and Spain gave samples during acute or convalescent COVID-19. PBMCs, B-cell-depleted T cells, or T cells provided the cDNA or gDNA that made up the material.

Germline loops: CDR1 LNHDA, CDR2 SQIVND (reference sequence). The CDR3 runs to 13 residues. The ends lost 2 bases at V and 6 bases at J; junction bases unmatched: 3. Profiling relied on immunoSEQ multiplex PCR, and the TCRdb table lists in-frame clones only, not all of them. In the table there are some 450,000 clones, 70% to 90% of which are singletons. Seattle cases were enrolled at active infection and followed longitudinally. The source is a man aged 18-30 years with COVID-19, enrolled during active disease. The rearrangement joins TRBV19 to TRBJ1-2; 7 bases map to TRBD1. Specimen: peripheral blood. This CDR3 is CASSISTGDGYTF. The CDR3 region has the DNA TGTGCCAGTAGTATATCAACAGGGGATGGCTACACCTTC.